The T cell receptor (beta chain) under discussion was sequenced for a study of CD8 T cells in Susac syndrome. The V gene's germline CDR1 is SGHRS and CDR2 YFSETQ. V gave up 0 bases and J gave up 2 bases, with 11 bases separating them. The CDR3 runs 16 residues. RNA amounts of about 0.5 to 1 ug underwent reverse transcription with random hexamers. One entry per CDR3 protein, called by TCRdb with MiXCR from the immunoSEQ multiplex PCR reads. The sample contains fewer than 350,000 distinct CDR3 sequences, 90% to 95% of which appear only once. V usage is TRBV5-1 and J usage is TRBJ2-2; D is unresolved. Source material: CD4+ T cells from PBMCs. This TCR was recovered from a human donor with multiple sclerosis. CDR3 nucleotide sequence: TGCGCCAGCAGCTTGGGGGCCGGATCTAACACCGGGGAGCTGTTTTTT. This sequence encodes CASSLGAGSNTGELFF.